The 23 T cell receptor beta chains in this list originate from one sample, sequenced in a study of T cell repertoires in cytomegalovirus infection. MiXCR was run by TCRdb on the reads, yielding one entry per CDR3 protein. Of hundreds of thousands of distinct CDR3 sequences listed, 24% are singletons. Sequences were obtained from CD8+ T cells from PBMCs. Receptors originate from a human donor in good health (CMV status not recorded). Some clones in this sample may be carry-over from other donors' samples.

On this clonotype: A read error may explain this, as a much larger clone is one base away. CDR3 loop: CASSHRGQAKTIQYF. The CDR3 DNA reads as TGTGCCAGCAGCCACAGGGGGCAGGCCAAAACCATTCAGTACTTC. This chain joins TRBV12-3 or TRBV12-4 and TRBJ2-4; 9 bases map to TRBD1. The CDR3 totals 15 residues.

This clonotype was seen ten or more times. This sequence joins TRBV28 and TRBJ1-2; a possible D gene is TRBD1 (6 bases). CDR3 length equals 17 residues. The germline V and J ends were trimmed by 1 base and 5 bases, with 20 bases remaining between them. Germline V gene lookup returns CDR1 MDHEN and CDR2 SYDVKM. The CDR3 loop reads CASSLSLRQGRVYGYTF. CDR3 DNA sequence: TGTGCCAGCAGTTTATCGTTAAGGCAGGGGCGCGTATATGGCTACACCTTC.

This chain joins TRBV29-1 and TRBJ1-2, with no clear D. Germline V gene lookup returns CDR1 SQVTM and CDR2 ANQGSEA. The ends were cut back, 4 bases at V and 7 bases at J, with 7 bases in the middle. The CDR3 runs 10 residues. The CDR3 here is CSVAPGGYTF. The CDR3 nucleotides read TGCAGCGTTGCACCGGGTGGCTACACCTTC.

V gene TRBV29-1 combines with J gene TRBJ1-2, with 8 nucleotides matching TRBD1. V lost 7 bases and J lost 3; bases outside the gene matches: 4. The CDR3 has 12 residues. In germline, CDR1 is SQVTM, CDR2 ANQGSEA. CDR3 nucleotides: TGCAGCGCTCAGGGGGCGGACTATGGCTACACCTTC. It translates to CSAQGADYGYTF.

V usage is TRBV5-4 and J usage is TRBJ2-2; 11 bases map to TRBD2. In germline, CDR1 is SGHNT, CDR2 YYREEE (reference sequence). The trim removed 4 bases at V and 1 base at J, leaving 12 bases unmatched. This CDR3 spans 19 amino acids. The CDR3 DNA sequence: TGTGCCAGCAGCCCCTCAATTAGCGGGGGGGCCTTGAACACCGGGGAGCTGTTTTTT. This gives the protein CASSPSISGGALNTGELFF.

As DNA, the CDR3 is TGTGCCAGCACTACCGGGACAAGAAACACTGAAGCTTTCTTT. Translating it yields CASTTGTRNTEAFF. This sequence joins TRBV27 and TRBJ1-1, with D possibly matching TRBD1 (6 bases). Germline values: CDR1 MNHEY, CDR2 SMNVEV (reference sequence). V lost 7 bases and J lost 2, with 14 bases in between. CDR3 length equals 14 residues.

The J gene is TRBJ2-1, the V gene TRBV7-9, with D possibly TRBD2 on 5 matching bases. Germline CDR1 reads SEHNR; CDR2 reads FQNEAQ (reference sequence). The CDR3 contains 12 residues. Deletions cut 1 base from V and 12 bases from J, with 10 bases between. CDR3 bases: TGTGCCAGCAGCTTAGGACTACCCTCGCAGTTCTTC. The encoded protein is CASSLGLPSQFF. The full variable domain, in which reference TRBV7-9 and TRBJ2-1 provide the parts outside the CDR3, is DTGVSQNPRHKITKRGQNVTFRCDPISEHNRLYWYRQTLGQGPEFLTYFQNEAQLEKSRLLSDRFSAERPKGSFSTLEIQRTEQGDSAMYLCASSLGLPSQFFGPGTRLTVL.

This clonotype was detected many times. J is TRBJ2-3 and V is TRBV7-8; D perhaps matches TRBD1 (6 bases). Trimming pared 3 bases from V and 2 bases from J, leaving 15 bases between. The CDR3 sequence is 16 residues long. CDR1 is SGHVS, CDR2 FQNEAQ, per germline. The CDR3 spells CASSFSPDRTTDTQYF. The CDR3 nucleotides are TGTGCCAGCAGCTTCTCCCCCGACAGGACCACAGATACGCAGTATTTT. The variable domain in full, completed from reference TRBV7-8 and TRBJ2-3, reads GAGVSQSPRYKVAKRGQDVALRCDPISGHVSLFWYQQALGQGPEFLTYFQNEAQLDKSGLPSDRFFAERPEGSVSTLKIQRTQQEDSAVYLCASSFSPDRTTDTQYFGPGTRLTVL.

This clonotype was counted ten times or more. The chain is built from TRBV28 and TRBJ2-3; no firm D call. In germline, CDR1 is MDHEN, CDR2 SYDVKM. The CDR3 totals 13 residues. V shed 3 bases and J shed 4 bases, with 8 bases lying between them. CDR3 residues: CASSFRGSDTQYF. CDR3 coding DNA: TGTGCCAGCAGTTTTCGTGGATCAGATACGCAGTATTTT.

This clonotype came up once. Germline is not matched at one junction end, which may reflect a read error. The chain joins TRBV28 to TRBJ2-1; TRBD1 matches at 9 bases. The CDR3 loop spans 18 amino acids. Germline CDR1 MDHEN, CDR2 SYDVKM. CDR3 nucleotide sequence: TGTGCCAACAGTTCGGGACAGGGAATCCCTGTACGACAATTGGAGCAGTTCTTC. It codes for CANSSGQGIPVRQLEQFF.

This clonotype has ten or more counts. V usage is TRBV7-2 and J usage is TRBJ1-5; a possible D gene is TRBD1 (6 bases). The CDR3 has 16 residues. Between the trimmed V and J ends, which lost 1 base and 7 bases, there was a span of 17 bases. Germline assignment: CDR1 SGHTA and CDR2 FQGNSA. This CDR3 is CASSLEGTQGQQPQHF. In DNA, the CDR3 is TGTGCCAGCAGCTTAGAAGGCACTCAGGGGCAACAGCCCCAGCATTTT. The entire variable domain, with the rest obtained from reference TRBV7-2 and TRBJ1-5, is as follows: GAGVSQSPSNKVTEKGKDVELRCDPISGHTALYWYRQSLGQGLEFLIYFQGNSAPDKSGLPSDRFSAERTGGSVSTLTIQRTQQEDSAVYLCASSLEGTQGQQPQHFGDGTRLSIL.

The chain is built from TRBV10-3 and TRBJ1-5, with D possibly TRBD1 on 6 matching bases. The germline CDR1 and CDR2 sequences are ENHRY and SYGVKD. This CDR3 contains 15 residues. The V end lost 3 bases, the J end lost 6 bases, and 15 bases lay between the germline ends. The CDR3 DNA reads TGTGCCATCAGTGACGCGGGACAATCAGGTCAGCCCCAGCATTTT. Its translation: CAISDAGQSGQPQHF.

This clonotype has more than one count but fewer than ten. CDR3 DNA: TGCAGCTTGACAGGGGCCCTCCAAGAGACCCAGTACTTC. This translates into CSLTGALQETQYF. This chain links TRBV29-1 with TRBJ2-5, with 8 positions matching TRBD1. This CDR3 region has 13 residues. The trim removed 8 bases at V and 1 base at J, leaving 6 bases unmatched. CDR1 and CDR2 (germline): SQVTM, ANQGSEA.

This clonotype was observed a few times. V and J are TRBV20-1 and TRBJ2-1, with TRBD1 matching over 7 bases. CDR1 and CDR2 from the germline V gene are DFQATT and SNEGSKA (reference sequence). The ends lost 6 bases at V and 0 bases at J; junction bases unmatched: 8. The CDR3 totals 15 residues. CDR3 sequence: CSAPGQLISYNEQFF. The CDR3 DNA sequence: TGCAGTGCCCCGGGACAGCTCATCTCCTACAATGAGCAGTTCTTC.

The chain couples TRBV28 to TRBJ1-5; D is uncertain. The CDR3 contains 14 residues. V was shortened by 3 bases and J by 7 bases, with 13 bases between the two germline ends. Germline CDR1 is MDHEN and CDR2 is SYDVKM. The chain's CDR3 is CASSLTGWAQPQHF. CDR3 nucleotides: TGTGCCAGCAGTTTGACCGGTTGGGCCCAGCCCCAGCATTTT.

V usage is TRBV27 and J usage is TRBJ2-7; tentative D call: TRBD1 (5 bases). Trimming took off 6 bases at V and 9 bases at J, with 21 bases between the two ends. In germline, CDR1 is MNHEY, CDR2 SMNVEV (reference sequence). The length of the CDR3 is 14 residues. The CDR3 protein is CASSPGTGLRGQYF. The CDR3, as DNA: TGTGCCAGCAGCCCGGGCACAGGCCTCCGCGGGCAGTACTTC.

On this clonotype itself: A much larger clone is a single base away; this may be a read error. V gene TRBV27 combines with J gene TRBJ1-1, with D maybe TRBD1 (6 bases). V lost 2 bases and J lost 1, with 8 bases in between. The germline V gene has CDR1 MNHEY and CDR2 SMNVEV (reference sequence). This CDR3 has 14 amino acids. The CDR3 loop is CASSLVTGNTEAFF. DNA of the CDR3: TGTGCCAGCAGTTTAGTGACAGGGAACACTGAAGCTTTCTTT.

V gene TRBV7-2 combines with J gene TRBJ2-1; a weak D match, TRBD2 (5 bases). V lost 3 bases, J lost 4 bases, and 13 bases lay in between. The CDR3 consists of 15 residues. Germline V lookup: CDR1 SGHTA, CDR2 FQGNSA. The CDR3 sequence is CASSFRGYSYNEQFF. CDR3 DNA sequence: TGTGCCAGCAGCTTCCGGGGATATAGTTACAATGAGCAGTTCTTC.

This clonotype occurred many times. This chain links TRBV6-1 with TRBJ1-2; TRBD1 aligns across 8 bases. CDR1 is MNHNS, CDR2 SASEGT, per germline. J lost 8 bases, V lost 6 bases, and 14 bases had no gene match. CDR3 length: 15 amino acids. CDR3 loop: CASSWGTGLSWGYTF. For the CDR3, the DNA is TGTGCCAGCAGCTGGGGGACAGGCTTGTCGTGGGGCTACACCTTC.

The V gene is TRBV28, the J gene TRBJ1-2; 9 positions match TRBD1. The germline gives CDR1 MDHEN, CDR2 SYDVKM. CDR3 size: 17 residues. Germline trimming cut 4 bases from V and 2 bases from J; bases unmatched to any gene: 11. The CDR3 is CASSSFITGGGNYGYTF. CDR3 DNA: TGTGCCAGCAGTTCCTTCATCACAGGGGGCGGGAACTATGGCTACACCTTC.

This clonotype came up a few times. The gene calls are TRBV7-8 and TRBJ2-3; 15 bases fit TRBD2. The V gene end was trimmed by 5 bases and the J gene end by 5 bases; junction bases not matched to a gene: 8. Germline assignment: CDR1 SGHVS and CDR2 FQNEAQ. The CDR3 has 17 amino acids. CDR3 residues: CASSIRTSGGAKDTQYF. The CDR3 bases are TGTGCCAGCAGCATAAGGACTAGCGGGGGGGCTAAAGATACGCAGTATTTT. The complete variable domain, with remaining parts taken from reference TRBV7-8 and TRBJ2-3, reads GAGVSQSPRYKVAKRGQDVALRCDPISGHVSLFWYQQALGQGPEFLTYFQNEAQLDKSGLPSDRFFAERPEGSVSTLKIQRTQQEDSAVYLCASSIRTSGGAKDTQYFGPGTRLTVL.

The rearrangement uses TRBV19 and TRBJ1-5, with TRBD1 identical over 8 bases. There are 18 residues in the CDR3. J gave up 3 bases and V 2 bases, and 12 bases lay outside the gene matches. The germline gives CDR1 LNHDA, CDR2 SQIVND (reference sequence). The CDR3 spells CASSISDRDTQINQPQHF. The CDR3 bases are TGTGCCAGTAGTATATCGGACAGGGATACCCAGATCAATCAGCCCCAGCATTTT.

This clonotype is a singleton in its sample. The chain uses TRBV27 and TRBJ1-5; no definite D call. The germline V and J ends were trimmed by 8 bases and 0 bases, with 8 bases remaining between them. The germline V gene has CDR1 MNHEY and CDR2 SMNVEV (reference sequence). CDR3 length: 13 amino acids. CDR3 coding DNA: TGTGCCAGCTGTTGGGCTAGCAATCAGCCCCAGCATTTT. The encoded protein is CASCWASNQPQHF.